This T cell receptor beta chain derives from a study of liver allograft versus peripheral blood T cells. As for the study in general: Intrahepatic T cell receptor repertoires from transplanted livers were compared against repertoires in recipients' peripheral blood.

By share, this clonotype counts as medium-sized (0.01 to 0.1%). The antigen remains undetermined. Study results and limitations: It was reported that the T cell receptor repertoires found inside liver allografts differed from those that were detected in peripheral blood.

TCRdb fed the reads into MiXCR, producing one record per CDR3 protein. The repertoire holds 8,500 or so distinct CDR3 sequences, with roughly a quarter as singletons. Germline V gene data show CDR1 as MNHEY and CDR2 as SMNVEV (reference sequence). Trimming shortened V by 10 bases and J by 7 bases, and 26 bases separated the two germline ends. The CDR3 extends over 16 amino acids. The chain has TRBV27 and TRBJ1-5, with TRBD1 as a possible D gene (6 bases). This TCR derives from a human patient who had a liver transplant. Some of the T cells may derive from the graft donor. CDR3 sequence (DNA): TGTGCCACCATGGGATTGGGCAGGGGATCGGGGCAGCCCCAGCATTTT. Translation: CATMGLGRGSGQPQHF.